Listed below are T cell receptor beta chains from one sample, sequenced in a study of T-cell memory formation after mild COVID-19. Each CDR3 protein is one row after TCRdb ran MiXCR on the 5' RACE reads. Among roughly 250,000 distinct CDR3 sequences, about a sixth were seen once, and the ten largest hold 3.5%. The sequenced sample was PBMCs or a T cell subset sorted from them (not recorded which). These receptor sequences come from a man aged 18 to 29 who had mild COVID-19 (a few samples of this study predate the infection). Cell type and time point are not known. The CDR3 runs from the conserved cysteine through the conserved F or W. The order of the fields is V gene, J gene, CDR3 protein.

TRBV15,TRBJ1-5,CATSRDPSQPQHF
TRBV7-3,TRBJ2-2,CASSRTGFTGELFF
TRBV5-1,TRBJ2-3,CASSLAGVVTGTDTQYF
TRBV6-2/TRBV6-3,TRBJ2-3,CASSYADRFGDTQYF
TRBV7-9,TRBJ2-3,CASSSYSAPGTDTQYF
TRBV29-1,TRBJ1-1,CSARTGDTEAFF
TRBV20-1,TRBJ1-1,CSARGYTEGEAFF
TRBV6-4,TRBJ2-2,CASSDRVNTNTGELFF
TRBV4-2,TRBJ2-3,CASSQERLGEDTQYF
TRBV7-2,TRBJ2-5,CASSQRWSQETQYF
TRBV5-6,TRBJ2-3,CASSRTGTVPDTQYF
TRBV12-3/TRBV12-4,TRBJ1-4,CASSHLQGGGEKLFF
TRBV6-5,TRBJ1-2,CASSTPAGGGVSGYTF
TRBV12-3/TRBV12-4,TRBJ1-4,CASRQGSGEKLFF
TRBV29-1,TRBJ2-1,CSASGPSYNEQFF
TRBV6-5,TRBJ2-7,CASSRRTGGAEDYEQYF
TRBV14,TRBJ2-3,CASSQWGTSTDTQYF
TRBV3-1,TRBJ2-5,CASRSAGQETQYF
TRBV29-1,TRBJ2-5,CSVLQGQETQYF
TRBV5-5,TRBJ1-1,CASSLQPLTEAFF
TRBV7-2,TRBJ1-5,CASSLGTAQPQHF
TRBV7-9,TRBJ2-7,CASSPRQESHEQYF
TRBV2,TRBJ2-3,CASSDQLGDTQYF
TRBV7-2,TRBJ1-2,CASSLWAAYGYTF
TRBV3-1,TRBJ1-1,CASSQTDQREAFF
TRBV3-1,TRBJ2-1,CASSQQTGSHEQFF
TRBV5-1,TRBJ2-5,CASSFMGQQETQYF
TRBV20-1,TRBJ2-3,CSANPAGGNTDTQYF
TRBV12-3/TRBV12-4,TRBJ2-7,CASSQLWALEQYF
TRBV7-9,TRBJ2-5,CASSFQGSGLETQYF
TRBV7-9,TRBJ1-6,CASSSNSYNSPLHF
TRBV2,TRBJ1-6,CASDLDRAHSPLHF
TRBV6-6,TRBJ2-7,CASRPIQGGIAEQYF
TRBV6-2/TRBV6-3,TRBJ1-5,CASTYNSDSNQPQHF
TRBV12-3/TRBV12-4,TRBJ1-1,CASSPPGQGATEAFF
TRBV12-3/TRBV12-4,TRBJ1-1,CASSYLVWAESRNTEAFF
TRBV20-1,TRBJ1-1,CSAPDRALVAFF
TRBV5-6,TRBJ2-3,CASSLFQRGSTDTQYF
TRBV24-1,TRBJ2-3,CATAAGQGRSDTQYF
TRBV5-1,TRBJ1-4,CASSLGQKNEKLFF
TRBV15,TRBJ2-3,CATSRDHSSGGSSTDTQYF
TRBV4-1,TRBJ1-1,CASSHHQILNTEAFF
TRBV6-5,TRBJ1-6,CASSRGGTSNSPLHF
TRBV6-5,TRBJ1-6,CASSYLNSPLHF
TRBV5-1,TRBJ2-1,CASSLARLGGGSTSQFF
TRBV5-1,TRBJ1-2,CASSLGGAEHGYTF
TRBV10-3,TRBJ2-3,CAASAQGGTTDTQYF